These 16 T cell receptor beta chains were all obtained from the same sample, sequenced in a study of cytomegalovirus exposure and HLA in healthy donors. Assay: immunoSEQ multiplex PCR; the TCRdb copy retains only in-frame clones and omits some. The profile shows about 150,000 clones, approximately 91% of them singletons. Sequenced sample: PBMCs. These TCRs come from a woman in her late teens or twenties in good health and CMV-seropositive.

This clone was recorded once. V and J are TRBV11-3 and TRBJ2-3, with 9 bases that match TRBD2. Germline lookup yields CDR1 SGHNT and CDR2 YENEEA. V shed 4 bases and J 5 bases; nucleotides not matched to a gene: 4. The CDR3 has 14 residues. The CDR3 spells CASSSGLAIDTQYF. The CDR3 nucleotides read TGTGCCAGCAGCTCCGGACTAGCGATAGATACGCAGTATTTT.

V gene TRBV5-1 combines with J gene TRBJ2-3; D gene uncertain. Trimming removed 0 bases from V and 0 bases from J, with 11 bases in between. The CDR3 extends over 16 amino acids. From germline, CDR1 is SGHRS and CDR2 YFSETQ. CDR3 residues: CASSLGVTGSTDTQYF. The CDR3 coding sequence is TGCGCCAGCAGCTTGGGGGTCACGGGTAGCACAGATACGCAGTATTTT. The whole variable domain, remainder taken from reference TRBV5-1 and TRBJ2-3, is KAGVTQTPRYLIKTRGQQVTLSCSPISGHRSVSWYQQTPGQGLQFLFEYFSETQRNKGNFPGRFSGRQFSNSRSEMNVSTLELGDSALYLCASSLGVTGSTDTQYFGPGTRLTVL.

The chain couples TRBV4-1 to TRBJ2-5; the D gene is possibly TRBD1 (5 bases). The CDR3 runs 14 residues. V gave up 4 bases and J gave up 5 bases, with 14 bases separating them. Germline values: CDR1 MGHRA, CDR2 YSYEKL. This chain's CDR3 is CASSPFQGLETQYF. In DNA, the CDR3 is TGCGCCAGCAGCCCATTCCAGGGCTTGGAGACCCAGTACTTC.

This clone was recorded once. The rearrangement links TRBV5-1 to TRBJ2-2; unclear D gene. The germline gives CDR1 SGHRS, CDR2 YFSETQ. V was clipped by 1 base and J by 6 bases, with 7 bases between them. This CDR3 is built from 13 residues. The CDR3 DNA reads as TGCGCCAGCAGCTTGCCCAGTGCCGGGGAGCTGTTTTTT. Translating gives CASSLPSAGELFF.

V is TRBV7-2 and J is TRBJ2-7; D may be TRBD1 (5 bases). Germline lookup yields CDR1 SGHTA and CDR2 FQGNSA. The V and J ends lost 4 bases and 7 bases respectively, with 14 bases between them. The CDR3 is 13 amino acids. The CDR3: CASSSQRNREQYF. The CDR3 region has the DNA TGTGCCAGCAGCTCGCAGAGAAACAGGGAGCAGTACTTC.

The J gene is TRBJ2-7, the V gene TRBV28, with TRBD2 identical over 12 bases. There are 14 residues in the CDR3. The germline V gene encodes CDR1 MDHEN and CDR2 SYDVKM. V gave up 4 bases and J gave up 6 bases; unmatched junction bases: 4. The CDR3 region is CASSSGTSGFEQYF. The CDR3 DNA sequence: TGTGCCAGCAGTTCTGGGACTAGCGGGTTCGAGCAGTACTTC.

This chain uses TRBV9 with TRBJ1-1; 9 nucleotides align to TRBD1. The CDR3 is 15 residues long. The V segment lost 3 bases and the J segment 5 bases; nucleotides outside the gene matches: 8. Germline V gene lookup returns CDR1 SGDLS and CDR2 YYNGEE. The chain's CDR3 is CASSAGTGWSTEAFF. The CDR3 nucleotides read TGTGCCAGCAGCGCGGGGACAGGGTGGTCTACTGAAGCTTTCTTT.

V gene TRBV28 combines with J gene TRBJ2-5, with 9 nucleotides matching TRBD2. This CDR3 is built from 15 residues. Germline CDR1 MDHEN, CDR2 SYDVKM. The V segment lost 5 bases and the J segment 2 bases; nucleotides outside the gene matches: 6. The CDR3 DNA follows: TGTGCCAGCAGTCAAAGGCTAGCGGGGCAAGAGACCCAGTACTTC. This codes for CASSQRLAGQETQYF.

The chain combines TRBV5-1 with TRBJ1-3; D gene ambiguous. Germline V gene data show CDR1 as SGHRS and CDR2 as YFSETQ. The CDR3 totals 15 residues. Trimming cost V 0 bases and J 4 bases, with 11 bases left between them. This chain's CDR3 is CASSLDTRSGNTIYF. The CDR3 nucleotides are TGCGCCAGCAGCTTGGATACGCGATCCGGAAACACCATATATTTT.

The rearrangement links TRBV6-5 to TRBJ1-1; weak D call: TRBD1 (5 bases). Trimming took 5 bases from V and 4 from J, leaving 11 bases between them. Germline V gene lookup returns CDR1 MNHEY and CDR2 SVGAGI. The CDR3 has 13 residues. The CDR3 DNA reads TGTGCCAGCAGTACCGGGGGTACCACTGAAGCTTTCTTT. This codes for CASSTGGTTEAFF.

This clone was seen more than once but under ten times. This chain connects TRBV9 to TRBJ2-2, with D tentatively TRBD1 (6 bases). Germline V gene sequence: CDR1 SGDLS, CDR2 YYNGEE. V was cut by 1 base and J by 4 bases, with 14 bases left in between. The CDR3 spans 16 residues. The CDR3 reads CASSVSHRESTGELFF. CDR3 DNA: TGTGCCAGCAGCGTATCGCACAGGGAGAGCACCGGGGAGCTGTTTTTT.

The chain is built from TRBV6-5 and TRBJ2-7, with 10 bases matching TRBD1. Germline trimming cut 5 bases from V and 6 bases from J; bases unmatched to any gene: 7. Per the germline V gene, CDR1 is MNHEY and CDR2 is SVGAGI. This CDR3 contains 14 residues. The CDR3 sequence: CASSTGTGVGEQYF. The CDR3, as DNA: TGTGCCAGCAGTACCGGGACAGGGGTGGGCGAGCAGTACTTC.

CDR3 DNA: TGTGCCAGCAGCCACGAGGGGGGGGCATCCTACGAGCAGTACTTC. Its protein is CASSHEGGASYEQYF. This sequence joins TRBV6-1 and TRBJ2-7, with a weak D call TRBD2 (7 bases). CDR3 length: 15 amino acids. Germline V gene data show CDR1 as MNHNS and CDR2 as SASEGT. Trimming removed 6 bases at V and 1 base at J, with 16 bases between.

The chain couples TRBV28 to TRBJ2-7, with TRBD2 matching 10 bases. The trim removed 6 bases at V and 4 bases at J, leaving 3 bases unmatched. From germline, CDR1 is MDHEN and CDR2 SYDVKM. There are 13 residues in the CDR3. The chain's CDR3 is CASRGLAAYEQYF. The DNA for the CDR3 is TGTGCCAGCAGAGGACTAGCGGCATACGAGCAGTACTTC.

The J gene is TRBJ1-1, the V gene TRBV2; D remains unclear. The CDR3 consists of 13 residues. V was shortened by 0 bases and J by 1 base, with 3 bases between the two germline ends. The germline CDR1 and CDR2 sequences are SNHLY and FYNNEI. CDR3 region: CASSEAWNTEAFF. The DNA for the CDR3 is TGTGCCAGCAGTGAAGCCTGGAACACTGAAGCTTTCTTT.

CDR3 region: CASSFAGDYNEQFF. DNA for the CDR3: TGTGCCAGCAGCTTCGCGGGGGACTACAATGAGCAGTTCTTC. This chain uses TRBV11-2 with TRBJ2-1, with 7 bases identical to TRBD2. Germline V gene sequence: CDR1 SGHAT, CDR2 FQNNGV. This CDR3 contains 14 residues. J gave up 3 bases and V 3 bases, and 2 bases lay outside the gene matches.